The rows below give T cell receptor beta chains drawn from one sample of a study of graft-versus-host responses after intestinal transplantation. Clones were read by immunoSEQ multiplex PCR, and TCRdb kept only the in-frame ones, dropping some. The table lists about 96,000 clones, about 93% of them singletons. No antigen has been assigned to these receptors. The sample in question was unstimulated CD4+ T cells sorted from spleen or lymph node cells, obtained before intestinal transplant. Source of these receptors: a human donor who received an intestinal transplant. Both conserved end residues are part of each CDR3. Each record gives: D gene, clone size, J gene, V gene, CDR3 DNA, CDR3 protein. A D gene is named only where the DNA matches it firmly. Not every row has a clone size; where given, it reads once, few, many or a size class.

>TRBD1|NA|TRBJ2-2|TRBV6-1
TGTGCCAGCAACGAACAGGGGTTCGCCGGGGAGCTGTTTTTT
CASNEQGFAGELFF
>NA|NA|TRBJ2-7|TRBV25-1
TGTGCCAGCAGTGGCTACTACGAGCAGTACTTC
CASSGYYEQYF
>TRBD2|NA|TRBJ2-1|TRBV11-2
TGTGCCAGCCTCGCTAGCGGGGCTAGAGGTGAGCAGTTCTTC
CASLASGARGEQFF
>NA|once|TRBJ1-1|TRBV30
TGTGCCTGGTCGGCCCAACAGGGCATGAACACTGAAGCTTTCTTT
CAWSAQQGMNTEAFF
>TRBD2|NA|TRBJ2-1|TRBV12-5
TGTGCTAGTGGTTTTAAAAGGACTAGCGGGAGTATAGATGAGCAGTTCTTC
CASGFKRTSGSIDEQFF
>TRBD1|once|TRBJ2-2|TRBV19
TGTGCCAGTAGTATAGCTTCTCCGGGACAGGGAACCGGGGAGCTGTTTTTT
CASSIASPGQGTGELFF
>NA|NA|TRBJ1-1|TRBV19
TGTGCCAGTAGATGGACAGACATGAACACTGAAGCTTTCTTT
CASRWTDMNTEAFF
>TRBD2|NA|TRBJ2-1|TRBV19
TGTGCCAGTAGTATCCCAGGCGGGGGGTACAATGAGCAGTTCTTC
CASSIPGGGYNEQFF
>TRBD2|once|TRBJ2-1|TRBV7-6
TGTGCCAGCAGCTTAGCTCTGCGGGGGAGCGTGAGTGGCGATGAGCAGTTCTTC
CASSLALRGSVSGDEQFF
>NA|NA|TRBJ2-1|TRBV7-2
TGTGCCAGCAGCCAGGACTCCCCCTCCTACAATGAGCAGTTCTTC
CASSQDSPSYNEQFF
>TRBD1|NA|TRBJ2-7|TRBV9
TGTGCCAGCAGCTTAACCGGCAGGGGGTCCTACGAGCAGTACTTC
CASSLTGRGSYEQYF
>TRBD1|NA|TRBJ2-5|TRBV7-2
TGTGCCAGCAGCGTACCGGGACAGGGCTGGGAGACCCAGTACTTC
CASSVPGQGWETQYF
>NA|NA|TRBJ2-7|TRBV25-1
TGTGCCAGCAGCCGGGGTTACGAGCAGTACTTC
CASSRGYEQYF
>TRBD1|NA|TRBJ1-1|TRBV18
TGTGCCAGCTCACCAGGACAGGGTGAGTCGAGAGCTTTCTTT
CASSPGQGESRAFF
>TRBD2|NA|TRBJ2-7|TRBV4-2
TGTGCCAGCAGCCAAGGAGGACTAGCGGCCTCCTACGAGCAGTACTTC
CASSQGGLAASYEQYF
>TRBD1|NA|TRBJ1-5|TRBV27
TGTGCCAGCAGTTTGGGACAGGGAAATCAGCCCCAGCATTTT
CASSLGQGNQPQHF
>TRBD2|NA|TRBJ2-3|TRBV6-1
TGTGCCAGCAGTTTGCGGGGGGCTAGCACAGATACGCAGTATTTT
CASSLRGASTDTQYF
>TRBD1|NA|TRBJ1-1|TRBV29-1
TGCAGCGTTGTGGGGACAGGGAGGTCGGACACTGAAGCTTTCTTT
CSVVGTGRSDTEAFF
>TRBD1|NA|TRBJ2-5|TRBV11-1
TGTGCCAGCAGCCGATCGACAGGGAAAGAGACCCAGTACTTC
CASSRSTGKETQYF
>TRBD1|once|TRBJ2-7|TRBV5-1
TGCGCCAGCTCCAAGGACAGGGGACGCTACGAGCAGTACTTC
CASSKDRGRYEQYF